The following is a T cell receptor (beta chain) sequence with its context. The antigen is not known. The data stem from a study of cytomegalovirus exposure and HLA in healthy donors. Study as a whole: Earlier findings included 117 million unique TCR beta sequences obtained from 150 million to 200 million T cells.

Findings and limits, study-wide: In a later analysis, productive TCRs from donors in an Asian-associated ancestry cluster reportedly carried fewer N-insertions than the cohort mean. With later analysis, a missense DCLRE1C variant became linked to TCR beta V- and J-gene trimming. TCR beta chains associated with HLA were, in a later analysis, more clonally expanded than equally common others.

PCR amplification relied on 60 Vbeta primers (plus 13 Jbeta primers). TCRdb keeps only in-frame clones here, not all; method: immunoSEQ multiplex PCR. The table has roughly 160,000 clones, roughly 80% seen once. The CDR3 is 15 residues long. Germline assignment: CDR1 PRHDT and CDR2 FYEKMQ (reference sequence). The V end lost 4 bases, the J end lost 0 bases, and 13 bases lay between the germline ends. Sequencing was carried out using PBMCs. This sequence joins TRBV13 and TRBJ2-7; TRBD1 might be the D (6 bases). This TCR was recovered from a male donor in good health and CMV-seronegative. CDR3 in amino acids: CASSSRGESSYEQYF. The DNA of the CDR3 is TGTGCCAGCAGCTCCAGGGGCGAGAGCTCCTACGAGCAGTACTTC.